A selection of T cell receptor beta chains follows, all from one sample in a study of OX40 agonist ivuxolimab in advanced cancers. Clones were sequenced by immunoSEQ multiplex PCR, and TCRdb holds only the in-frame ones, with some missing. The sample shows about 70,000 clones, approximately 90% of them seen only once. This material consisted of CD4+ or CD8+ T cells sorted from blood, taken in a trial of the OX40 agonist ivuxolimab. Receptor source: an adult with an advanced solid tumor such as melanoma, head and neck, liver or kidney cancer. The CDR3 runs from the conserved cysteine through the conserved F or W. The D gene is left open where the match is weak. Not every row has a clone size; where given, it reads once, few, many or a size class.

size: NA
V: TRBV7-9
J: TRBJ1-5
D: NA
CDR3: CASSGGGNQPQHF
DNA: TGTGCCAGCAGCGGGGGAGGCAATCAGCCCCAGCATTTT

size: NA
V: TRBV7-3
J: TRBJ2-7
D: NA
CDR3: CASSPDRAYEQYF
DNA: TGTGCCAGCAGCCCGGACCGTGCCTACGAGCAGTACTTC

size: NA
V: TRBV28
J: TRBJ1-1
D: NA
CDR3: CASSSRQWEAFF
DNA: TGTGCCAGCAGTTCCAGACAGTGGGAAGCTTTCTTT

size: NA
V: TRBV19
J: TRBJ2-5
D: NA
CDR3: CASSSGRIETQYF
DNA: TGTGCCAGTAGTTCGGGGAGGATCGAGACCCAGTACTTC

size: NA
V: TRBV9
J: TRBJ2-3
D: NA
CDR3: CASSVGASESTDTQYF
DNA: TGTGCCAGCAGCGTAGGGGCTAGCGAAAGCACAGATACGCAGTATTTT

size: NA
V: TRBV19
J: TRBJ2-3
D: NA
CDR3: CASTNTGALTQYF
DNA: TGTGCCAGTACCAACACGGGAGCTCTTACGCAGTATTTT

size: NA
V: TRBV7-3
J: TRBJ2-1
D: NA
CDR3: CASSSVGRGDNEQFF
DNA: TGTGCCAGCAGCTCTGTGGGGAGAGGTGACAATGAGCAGTTCTTC

size: NA
V: TRBV28
J: TRBJ1-1
D: NA
CDR3: CASSLSRIWGTEAFF
DNA: TGTGCCAGCAGTTTATCGAGGATTTGGGGCACTGAAGCTTTCTTT

size: NA
V: TRBV28
J: TRBJ2-2
D: TRBD1
CDR3: CASSRRQGRRELFF
DNA: TGTGCCAGCAGTAGGAGACAGGGACGCCGGGAGCTGTTTTTT

size: NA
V: TRBV11-3
J: TRBJ2-1
D: NA
CDR3: CASSSPGTLGEQFF
DNA: TGTGCCAGCAGCTCGCCTGGGACGTTGGGAGAGCAGTTCTTC

size: NA
V: TRBV5-5
J: TRBJ2-7
D: NA
CDR3: CASSLELGRAYEQYF
DNA: TGTGCCAGCAGCTTGGAATTAGGCAGGGCCTACGAGCAGTACTTC

size: NA
V: TRBV27
J: TRBJ2-7
D: TRBD1
CDR3: CASSYKRTGNYEQYF
DNA: TGTGCCAGCAGTTACAAAAGGACAGGGAACTACGAGCAGTACTTC

size: NA
V: TRBV30
J: TRBJ2-5
D: NA
CDR3: CAWKFTGTAYQETQYF
DNA: TGTGCCTGGAAATTTACCGGGACCGCGTACCAAGAGACCCAGTACTTC

size: NA
V: TRBV4-2
J: TRBJ2-7
D: NA
CDR3: CASSQDVGKTYEQYF
DNA: TGTGCCAGCAGCCAAGACGTTGGGAAGACCTACGAGCAGTACTTC

size: NA
V: TRBV4-2
J: TRBJ1-3
D: NA
CDR3: CASSQDRVSGNTIYF
DNA: TGTGCCAGCAGCCAAGATAGAGTCTCTGGAAACACCATATATTTT

size: NA
V: TRBV28
J: TRBJ2-3
D: NA
CDR3: CASSLRQGIVDTQYF
DNA: TGTGCCAGCAGTTTACGGCAGGGGATTGTGGATACGCAGTATTTT

size: once
V: TRBV7-3
J: TRBJ2-1
D: TRBD2
CDR3: CASSPQGSGSSYNEQFF
DNA: TGTGCCAGCAGCCCGCAAGGGAGCGGGAGTTCCTACAATGAGCAGTTCTTC

size: NA
V: TRBV9
J: TRBJ2-3
D: NA
CDR3: CASSVGAGPLWTDTQYF
DNA: TGTGCCAGCAGCGTAGGGGCAGGACCATTGTGGACAGATACGCAGTATTTT

size: NA
V: TRBV14
J: TRBJ2-7
D: NA
CDR3: CASSLLGRSSYEQYF
DNA: TGTGCCAGCAGTCTACTAGGGAGAAGCTCCTACGAGCAGTACTTC

size: NA
V: TRBV28
J: TRBJ2-1
D: NA
CDR3: CASSLSVSSYNEQFF
DNA: TGTGCCAGCAGTTTATCTGTGAGCTCCTACAATGAGCAGTTCTTC

size: NA
V: TRBV4-3
J: TRBJ1-5
D: NA
CDR3: CATPGPPRAQHF
DNA: TGCGCCACCCCGGGCCCCCCCCGGGCCCAGCATTTT

size: NA
V: TRBV7-8
J: TRBJ2-7
D: NA
CDR3: CASSFGQGKGPYEQYF
DNA: TGTGCCAGCAGCTTCGGGCAGGGGAAGGGCCCCTACGAGCAGTACTTC

size: NA
V: TRBV28
J: TRBJ2-3
D: NA
CDR3: CASRRTDTQYF
DNA: TGTGCCAGCAGGCGCACAGATACGCAGTATTTT

size: NA
V: TRBV7-2
J: TRBJ2-7
D: NA
CDR3: CASSLSQVNPYEQYF
DNA: TGTGCCAGCAGCTTATCCCAGGTGAACCCCTACGAGCAGTACTTC

size: NA
V: TRBV6-5
J: TRBJ1-5
D: NA
CDR3: CASSQRPWGNQPQHF
DNA: TGTGCCAGCAGTCAGCGACCCTGGGGCAATCAGCCCCAGCATTTT

size: NA
V: TRBV30
J: TRBJ1-3
D: NA
CDR3: CAWSGDNSGNTIYF
DNA: TGTGCCTGGAGTGGGGACAACTCTGGAAACACCATATATTTT

size: NA
V: TRBV6-5
J: TRBJ2-5
D: TRBD2
CDR3: CASSLIAGGETQYF
DNA: TGTGCCAGCAGTCTTATAGCGGGAGGGGAGACCCAGTACTTC

size: NA
V: TRBV6-1
J: TRBJ1-2
D: NA
CDR3: CASRGGPNYGYTF
DNA: TGTGCCAGCAGGGGCGGACCTAACTATGGCTACACCTTC

size: NA
V: TRBV5-1
J: TRBJ2-7
D: NA
CDR3: CASSLDIGARYEQYF
DNA: TGCGCCAGCAGCTTGGATATCGGGGCACGGTACGAGCAGTACTTC

size: NA
V: TRBV6-6
J: TRBJ2-5
D: NA
CDR3: CASSYGGGVQETQYF
DNA: TGTGCCAGCAGTTACGGCGGCGGGGTACAAGAGACCCAGTACTTC

size: NA
V: TRBV7-4
J: TRBJ2-7
D: TRBD2
CDR3: CASAGTSASYEQYF
DNA: TGTGCCAGCGCCGGGACTAGCGCCTCCTACGAGCAGTACTTC

size: NA
V: TRBV5-1
J: TRBJ2-2
D: NA
CDR3: CASRKSEGQSGELFF
DNA: TGCGCCAGCAGAAAATCCGAGGGGCAATCCGGGGAGCTGTTTTTT

size: NA
V: TRBV5-1
J: TRBJ2-3
D: NA
CDR3: CASSDTDTQYF
DNA: TGCGCCAGCAGCGACACAGATACGCAGTATTTT

size: NA
V: TRBV5-1
J: TRBJ2-7
D: TRBD2
CDR3: CASSLWLSGLASYEQYF
DNA: TGCGCCAGCAGCTTGTGGCTTTCGGGACTAGCCTCCTACGAGCAGTACTTC

size: few
V: TRBV7-2
J: TRBJ1-5
D: NA
CDR3: CASSLGFYQPQHF
DNA: TGTGCCAGCAGCTTAGGATTTTATCAGCCCCAGCATTTT

size: NA
V: TRBV7-9
J: TRBJ2-2
D: NA
CDR3: CASSSGTTTGELFF
DNA: TGTGCCAGCAGCTCCGGGACAACCACCGGGGAGCTGTTTTTT

size: NA
V: TRBV19
J: TRBJ2-7
D: NA
CDR3: CASSPVGGHYEQYF
DNA: TGTGCCAGTAGCCCTGTGGGGGGGCATTACGAGCAGTACTTC

size: once
V: TRBV19
J: TRBJ1-2
D: NA
CDR3: CASSLPRARYGYTF
DNA: TGTGCCAGTAGTCTCCCCCGGGCGCGTTATGGCTACACCTTC

size: NA
V: TRBV15
J: TRBJ2-1
D: NA
CDR3: CATSREVGTYNEQFF
DNA: TGTGCCACCAGCAGAGAGGTGGGAACCTACAATGAGCAGTTCTTC

size: NA
V: TRBV7-2
J: TRBJ2-3
D: TRBD2
CDR3: CASSLAGAYADTQYF
DNA: TGTGCCAGCAGTCTAGCGGGAGCGTATGCAGATACGCAGTATTTT

size: NA
V: TRBV4-3
J: TRBJ2-7
D: NA
CDR3: CASSQGPLGSSAYEQYF
DNA: TGCGCCAGCAGCCAAGGTCCTTTGGGGTCATCTGCCTACGAGCAGTACTTC

size: NA
V: TRBV12-1
J: TRBJ2-1
D: NA
CDR3: CASTLGLAGNSYNEQFF
DNA: TGTGCCAGCACATTAGGACTAGCGGGGAATTCTTACAATGAGCAGTTCTTC

size: NA
V: TRBV5-1
J: TRBJ1-4
D: TRBD1
CDR3: CASSLGGQGRHGVEKLFF
DNA: TGCGCCAGCAGCTTGGGGGGACAGGGGCGGCATGGAGTAGAAAAACTGTTTTTT

size: NA
V: TRBV15
J: TRBJ2-5
D: TRBD2
CDR3: CATSRAGTSGSAGQETQYF
DNA: TGTGCCACCAGCAGAGCCGGGACTAGCGGGAGCGCGGGACAAGAGACCCAGTACTTC

size: NA
V: TRBV7-3
J: TRBJ2-2
D: NA
CDR3: CASSRDTPNTGELFF
DNA: TGTGCCAGCAGCCGGGATACTCCGAACACCGGGGAGCTGTTTTTT